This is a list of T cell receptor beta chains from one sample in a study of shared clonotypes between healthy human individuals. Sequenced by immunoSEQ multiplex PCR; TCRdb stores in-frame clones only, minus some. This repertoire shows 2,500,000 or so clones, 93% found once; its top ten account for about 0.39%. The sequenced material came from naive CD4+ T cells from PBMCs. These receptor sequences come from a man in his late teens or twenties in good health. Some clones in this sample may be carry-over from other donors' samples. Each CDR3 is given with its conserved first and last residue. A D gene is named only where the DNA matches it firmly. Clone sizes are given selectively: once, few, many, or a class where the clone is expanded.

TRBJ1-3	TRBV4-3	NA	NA	TGCGCCAGCAGCCAAGCTGGAAACACCATATATTTT	CASSQAGNTIYF
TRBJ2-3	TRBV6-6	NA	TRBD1	TGTGCCAGCACCAGATCCCGGGACAGGGCCGCAGATACGCAGTATTTT	CASTRSRDRAADTQYF
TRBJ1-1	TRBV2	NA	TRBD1	TGTGCCAGCAGTGTTACCCAGGGGGGCACTGAAGCTTTCTTT	CASSVTQGGTEAFF
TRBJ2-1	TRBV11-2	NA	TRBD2	TGTGCCAGCAGCTTTAAAGCGGGAGGGTACAATGAGCAGTTCTTC	CASSFKAGGYNEQFF
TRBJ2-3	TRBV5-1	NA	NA	TGCGCCAGCAGCTTGAGCCCCCGGTTCCCAGATACGCAGTATTTT	CASSLSPRFPDTQYF
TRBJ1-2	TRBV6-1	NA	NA	TGTGCCAGCACCGAATGGGGGATGGGCTACACCTTC	CASTEWGMGYTF
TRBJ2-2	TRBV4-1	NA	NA	TGCGCCAGCAGCCAAAGGGCCTTCACCGGGGAGCTGTTTTTT	CASSQRAFTGELFF
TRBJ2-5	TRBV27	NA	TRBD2	TGTGCCAGCAGTCAAAGGCCTCTAGCGGCCCAAGAGACCCAGTACTTC	CASSQRPLAAQETQYF
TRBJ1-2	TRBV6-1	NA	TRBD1	TGTGCCAGCAGTGAGGGGACAGGGGGGTACTATGGCTACACCTTC	CASSEGTGGYYGYTF
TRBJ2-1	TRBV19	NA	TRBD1	TGTGCCAGTAGGACAGGGTCTCGTCCAGGTGTTAACAATGAGCAGTTCTTC	CASRTGSRPGVNNEQFF
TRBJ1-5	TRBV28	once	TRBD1	TGTGCCAGCAGTTTCTCCGACAGGGGGTTAAATCAGCCCCAGCATTTT	CASSFSDRGLNQPQHF
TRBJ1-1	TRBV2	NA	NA	TGTGCCAGCAGTGCGGCAGGGTGGACCACTGAAGCTTTCTTT	CASSAAGWTTEAFF
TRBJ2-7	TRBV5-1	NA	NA	TGCGCCAGCAGCTTGGGTTTCGGGACCCCCTACGAGCAGTACTTC	CASSLGFGTPYEQYF
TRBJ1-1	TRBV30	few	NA	TGTGCCTGGAGTGAGGGGAGGTACACTGAAGCTTTCTTT	CAWSEGRYTEAFF
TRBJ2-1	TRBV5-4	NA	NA	TGTGCCAGCAGTTACGGACCAAGCTACAATGAGCAGTTCTTC	CASSYGPSYNEQFF
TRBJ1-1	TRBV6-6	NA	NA	TGTGCCAGCAGTTACTCGTTGGACAGCATGAACACTGAAGCTTTCTTT	CASSYSLDSMNTEAFF
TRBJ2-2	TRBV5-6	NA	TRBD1	TGTGCCAGCAGCCGGGACAGGGCGAACACCGGGGAGCTGTTTTTT	CASSRDRANTGELFF
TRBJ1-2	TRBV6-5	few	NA	TGTGCCAGCAGCCGAGACAGAGTCTATGGCTACACCTTC	CASSRDRVYGYTF
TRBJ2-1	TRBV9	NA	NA	TGTGCCAGCAGCGTAGGACTTCGAGATGTTAGCGGTGCCTACAATGAGCAGTTCTTC	CASSVGLRDVSGAYNEQFF
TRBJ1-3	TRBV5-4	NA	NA	TGTGCCAGCAGCTTGGCCGGGCGCAGACACTCTGGAAACACCATATATTTT	CASSLAGRRHSGNTIYF
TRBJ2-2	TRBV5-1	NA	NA	TGCGCCAGCAGCTACGGAATAGCGTTCACCGGGGAGCTGTTTTTT	CASSYGIAFTGELFF
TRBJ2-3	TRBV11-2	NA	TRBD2	TGTGCCAGCAGCTACCTAGCGGGAATAGGAGATACGCAGTATTTT	CASSYLAGIGDTQYF
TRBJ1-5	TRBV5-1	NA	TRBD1	TGCGCCAGCAGCTTGTTGGGACAGGGGGAGCAGCCCCAGCATTTT	CASSLLGQGEQPQHF
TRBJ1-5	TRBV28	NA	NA	TGTGCCAGCAGACCGACGAGGCAGCCCCAGCATTTT	CASRPTRQPQHF
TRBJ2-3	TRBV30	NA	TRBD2	TGTGCCTGGAGTATTAGCGGGAGTTTGGATACGCAGTATTTT	CAWSISGSLDTQYF
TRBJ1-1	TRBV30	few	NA	TGTGCCTGGAGTGAGAAAGGCACGGACACTGAAGCTTTCTTT	CAWSEKGTDTEAFF
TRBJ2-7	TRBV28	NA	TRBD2	TGTGCCAGCAGTTTAAGGACTAGCGGGAGTTTGGTCTACGAGCAGTACTTC	CASSLRTSGSLVYEQYF
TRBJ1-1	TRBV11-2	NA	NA	TGTGCCAGCAGCGCCGGGACGGGGAACACTGAAGCTTTCTTT	CASSAGTGNTEAFF
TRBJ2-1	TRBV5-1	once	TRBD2	TGCGCCAGCAGCTTGGTGGGAGGGCTCTACAATGAGCAGTTCTTC	CASSLVGGLYNEQFF
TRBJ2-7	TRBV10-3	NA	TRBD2	TGTGCCATCAGGGGTAGCGGGACCCCACGCGAGCAGTACTTC	CAIRGSGTPREQYF
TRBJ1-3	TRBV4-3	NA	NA	TGCGCCAGCAGCCGGGCAGCCAACTCTGGAAACACCATATATTTT	CASSRAANSGNTIYF
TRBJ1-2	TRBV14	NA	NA	TGTGCCAGCAGCCAACAAACCGGCGGCTATGGCTACACCTTC	CASSQQTGGYGYTF
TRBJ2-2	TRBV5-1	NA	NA	TGCGCCAGCAGCGCCCGGGATTCAGGGACCGGGGAGCTGTTTTTT	CASSARDSGTGELFF
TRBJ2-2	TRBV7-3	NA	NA	TGTGCCAGCAGCACTCTGAACACCGGGGAGCTGTTTTTT	CASSTLNTGELFF
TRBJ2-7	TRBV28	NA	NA	TGTGCCAGCACCTCCCCCCCCCGGGTATCATACGAGCAGTACTTC	CASTSPPRVSYEQYF
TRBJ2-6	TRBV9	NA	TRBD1	TGTGCCAGCATACGAGGGGACAGTTTCTTCTCTGGGGCCAACGTCCTGACTTTC	CASIRGDSFFSGANVLTF
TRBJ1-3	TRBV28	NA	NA	TGTGCCAGCAGCCCCACAGACAGATACTCTGGAAACACCATATATTTT	CASSPTDRYSGNTIYF
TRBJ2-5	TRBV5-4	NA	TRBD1	TGTGCCAGCAGCGTCAGGGGGAGCAAGACCCAGTACTTC	CASSVRGSKTQYF
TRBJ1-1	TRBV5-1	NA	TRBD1	TGCGCCAGCAGCAGAAGACAGGGGATGAACACTGAAGCTTTCTTT	CASSRRQGMNTEAFF
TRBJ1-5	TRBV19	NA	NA	TGTGCCAGTAGTCATGGGGGACAGCCCCAGCATTTT	CASSHGGQPQHF
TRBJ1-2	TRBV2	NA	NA	TGTGCCAGCGCTACGGACTCGAGGGCCTACACCTTC	CASATDSRAYTF
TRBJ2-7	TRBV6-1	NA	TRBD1	TGTGCCAGCACCCTCGGGACAGGGTTGTACGAGCAGTACTTC	CASTLGTGLYEQYF
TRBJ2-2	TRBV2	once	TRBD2	TGTGCCAGCACGGGACTAGCGGGGGGTGACGGGGAGCTGTTTTTT	CASTGLAGGDGELFF
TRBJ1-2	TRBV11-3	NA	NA	TGTGCCAGCAGCTTAGCGCTGCAGTATGGCTACACCTTC	CASSLALQYGYTF
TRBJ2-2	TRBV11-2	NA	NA	TGTGCCAGCAGCACGCGTTGGGGACAATCGAACACCGGGGAGCTGTTTTTT	CASSTRWGQSNTGELFF
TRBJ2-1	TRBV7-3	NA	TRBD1	TGTGCCAGCAGCTTTTTTGGCGGGACAGGGGATGAGCAGTTCTTC	CASSFFGGTGDEQFF
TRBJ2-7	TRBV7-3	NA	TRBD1	TGTGCCAGCAGCTTAAACCCGGGACAGACCTACGAGCAGTACTTC	CASSLNPGQTYEQYF
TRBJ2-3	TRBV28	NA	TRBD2	TGTGCCAGCAGGCTACCCGGACTAGCGGGATCCACAGATACGCAGTATTTT	CASRLPGLAGSTDTQYF
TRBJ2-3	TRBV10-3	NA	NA	TGTGCCATCAGTGAGTCGAGGGGGGCGGATACGCAGTATTTT	CAISESRGADTQYF
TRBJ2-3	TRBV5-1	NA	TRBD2	TGCGCCAGCAGTAGGACTAGCGGGAGCACAGATACGCAGTATTTT	CASSRTSGSTDTQYF
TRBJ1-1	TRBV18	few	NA	TGTGCCAGCTCCCAATTAAGTAACACTGAAGCTTTCTTT	CASSQLSNTEAFF